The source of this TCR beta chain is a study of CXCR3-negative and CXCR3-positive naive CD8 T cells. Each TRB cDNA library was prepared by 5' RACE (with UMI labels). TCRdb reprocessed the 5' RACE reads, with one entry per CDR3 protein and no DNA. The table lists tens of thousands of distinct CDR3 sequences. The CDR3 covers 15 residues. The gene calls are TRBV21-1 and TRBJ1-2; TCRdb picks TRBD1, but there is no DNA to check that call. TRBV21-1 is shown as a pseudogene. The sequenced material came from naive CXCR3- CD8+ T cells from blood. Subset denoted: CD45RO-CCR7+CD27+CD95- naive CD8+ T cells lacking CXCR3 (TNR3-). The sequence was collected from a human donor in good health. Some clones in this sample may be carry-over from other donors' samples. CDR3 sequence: CASSPPGPRAGGYTF.